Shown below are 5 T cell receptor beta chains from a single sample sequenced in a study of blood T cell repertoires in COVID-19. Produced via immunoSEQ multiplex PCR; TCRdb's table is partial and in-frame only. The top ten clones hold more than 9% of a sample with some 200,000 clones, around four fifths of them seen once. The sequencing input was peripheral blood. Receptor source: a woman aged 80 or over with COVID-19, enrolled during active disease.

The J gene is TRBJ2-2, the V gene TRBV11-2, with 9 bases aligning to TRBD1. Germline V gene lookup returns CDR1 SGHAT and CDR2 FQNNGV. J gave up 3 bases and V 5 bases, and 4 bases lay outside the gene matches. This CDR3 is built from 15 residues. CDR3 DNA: TGTGCCAGCAGCCCCCGGACAGGGGACACCGGGGAGCTGTTTTTT. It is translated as CASSPRTGDTGELFF.

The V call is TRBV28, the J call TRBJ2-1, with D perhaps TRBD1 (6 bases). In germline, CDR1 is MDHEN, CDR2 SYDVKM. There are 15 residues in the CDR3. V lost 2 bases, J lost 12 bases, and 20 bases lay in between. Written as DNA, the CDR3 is TGTGCCAGCAGTTTACCGCCGGGACACGGGAACGGGCAGTTCTTC. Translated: CASSLPPGHGNGQFF. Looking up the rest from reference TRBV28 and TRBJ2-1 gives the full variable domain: DVKVTQSSRYLVKRTGEKVFLECVQDMDHENMFWYRQDPGLGLRLIYFSYDVKMKEKGDIPEGYSVSREKKERFSLILESASTNQTSMYLCASSLPPGHGNGQFFGPGTRLTVL.

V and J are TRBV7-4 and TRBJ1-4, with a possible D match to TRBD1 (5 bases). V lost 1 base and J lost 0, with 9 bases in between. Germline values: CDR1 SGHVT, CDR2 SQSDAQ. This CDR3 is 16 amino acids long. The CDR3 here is CASSLGGVATNEKLFF. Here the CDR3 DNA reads TGTGCCAGCAGCTTAGGGGGGGTTGCAACTAATGAAAAACTGTTTTTT.

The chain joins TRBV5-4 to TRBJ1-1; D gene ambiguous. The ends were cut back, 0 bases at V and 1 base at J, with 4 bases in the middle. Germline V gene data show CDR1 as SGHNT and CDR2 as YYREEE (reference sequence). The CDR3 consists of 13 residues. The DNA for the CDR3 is TGTGCCAGCAGCTTGGACAGGAACACTGAAGCTTTCTTT. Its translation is CASSLDRNTEAFF.

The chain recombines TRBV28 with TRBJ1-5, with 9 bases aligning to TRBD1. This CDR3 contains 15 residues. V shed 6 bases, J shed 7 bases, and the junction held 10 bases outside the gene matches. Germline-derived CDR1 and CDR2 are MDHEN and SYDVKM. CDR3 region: CASSRDRERRQPQHF. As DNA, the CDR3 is TGTGCCAGCAGCCGGGACAGGGAAAGGAGGCAGCCCCAGCATTTT.